This record concerns one T cell receptor (beta chain) sequence. This entry is derived from a study of blood T cell repertoires in COVID-19. In the study's own analysis: Quantification of nucleated cells was approximated via reference gene primer amplification. Assay: immunoSEQ multiplex PCR; the TCRdb copy retains only in-frame clones and omits some. That table supplies the V and J calls and clone size; D and trimming were determined from the DNA. The sample has around 130,000 clones, around four fifths seen once. The CDR3 runs 15 residues. Germline CDR1 MGHRA, CDR2 YSYEKL. With 2 bases removed from V and 8 bases from J, the gap between germline ends came to 18 bases.

The J gene is TRBJ1-2, the V gene TRBV4-1; D is unclear. The receptor comes from an elderly man with acute or convalescent COVID-19. Sequenced material: peripheral blood. CDR3 sequence (DNA): TGCGCCAGCAGCCAACTCGCGGGAGGGATAAAAGGCTACACCTTC. Its translation: CASSQLAGGIKGYTF.